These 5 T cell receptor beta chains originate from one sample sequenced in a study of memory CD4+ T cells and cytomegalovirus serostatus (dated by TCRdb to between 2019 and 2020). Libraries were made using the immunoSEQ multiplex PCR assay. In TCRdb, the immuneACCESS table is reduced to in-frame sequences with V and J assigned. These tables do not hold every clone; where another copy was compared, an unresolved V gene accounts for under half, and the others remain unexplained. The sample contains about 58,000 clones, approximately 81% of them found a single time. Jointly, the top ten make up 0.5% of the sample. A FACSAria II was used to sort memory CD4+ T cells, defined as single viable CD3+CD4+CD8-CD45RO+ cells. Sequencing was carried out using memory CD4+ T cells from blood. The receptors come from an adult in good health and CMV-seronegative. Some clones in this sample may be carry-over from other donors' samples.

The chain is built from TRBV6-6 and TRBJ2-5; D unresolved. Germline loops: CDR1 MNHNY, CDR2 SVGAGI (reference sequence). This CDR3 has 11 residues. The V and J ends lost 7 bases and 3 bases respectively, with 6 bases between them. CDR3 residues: CASTAKETQYF. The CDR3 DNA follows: TGTGCCAGCACGGCAAAAGAGACCCAGTACTTC.

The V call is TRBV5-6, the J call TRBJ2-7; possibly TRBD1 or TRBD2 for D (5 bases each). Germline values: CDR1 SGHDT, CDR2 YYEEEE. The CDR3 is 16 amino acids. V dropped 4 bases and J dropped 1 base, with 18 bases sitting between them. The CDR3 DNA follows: TGTGCCAGCAGCCCCCTAGGGACCGCCCGGTCCTACGAGCAGTACTTC. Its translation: CASSPLGTARSYEQYF.

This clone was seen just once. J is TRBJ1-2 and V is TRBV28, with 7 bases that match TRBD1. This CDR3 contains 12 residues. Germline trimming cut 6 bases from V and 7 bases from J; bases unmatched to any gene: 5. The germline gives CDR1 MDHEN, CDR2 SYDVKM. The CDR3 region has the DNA TGTGCCAGCAGGGGACAGCTCGGTGGCTACACCTTC. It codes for CASRGQLGGYTF.

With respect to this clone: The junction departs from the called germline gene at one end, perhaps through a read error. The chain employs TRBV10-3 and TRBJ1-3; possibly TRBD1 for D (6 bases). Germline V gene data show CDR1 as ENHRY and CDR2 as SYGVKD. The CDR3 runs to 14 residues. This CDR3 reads CAISQQGTGSTIYF. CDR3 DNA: TGTGCCATCAGTCAACAGGGTACAGGAAGCACCATATATTTT.

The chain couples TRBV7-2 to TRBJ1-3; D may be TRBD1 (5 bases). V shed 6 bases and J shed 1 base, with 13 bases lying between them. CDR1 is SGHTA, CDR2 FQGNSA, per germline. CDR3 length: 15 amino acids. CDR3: CASRQRGLSGNTIYF. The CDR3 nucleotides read TGTGCCAGCAGACAGAGGGGCCTATCTGGAAACACCATATATTTT.